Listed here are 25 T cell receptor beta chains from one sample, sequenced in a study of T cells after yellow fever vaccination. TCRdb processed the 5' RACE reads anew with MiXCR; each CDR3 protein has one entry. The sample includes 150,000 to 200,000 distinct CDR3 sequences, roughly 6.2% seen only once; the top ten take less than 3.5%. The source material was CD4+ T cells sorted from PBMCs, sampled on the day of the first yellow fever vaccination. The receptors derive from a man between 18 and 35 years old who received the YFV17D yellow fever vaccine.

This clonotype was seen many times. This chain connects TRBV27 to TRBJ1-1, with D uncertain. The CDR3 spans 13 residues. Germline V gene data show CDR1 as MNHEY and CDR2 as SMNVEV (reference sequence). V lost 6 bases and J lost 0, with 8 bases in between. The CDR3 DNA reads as TGTGCCAGCAGCGCTCTCATGAACACTGAAGCTTTCTTT. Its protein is CASSALMNTEAFF.

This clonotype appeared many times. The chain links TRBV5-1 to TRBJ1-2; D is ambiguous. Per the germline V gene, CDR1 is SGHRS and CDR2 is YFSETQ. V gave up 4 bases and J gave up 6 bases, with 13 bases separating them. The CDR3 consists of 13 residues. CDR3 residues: CASSREGFDGYTF. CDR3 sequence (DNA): TGCGCCAGCAGCAGAGAAGGGTTTGATGGCTACACCTTC.

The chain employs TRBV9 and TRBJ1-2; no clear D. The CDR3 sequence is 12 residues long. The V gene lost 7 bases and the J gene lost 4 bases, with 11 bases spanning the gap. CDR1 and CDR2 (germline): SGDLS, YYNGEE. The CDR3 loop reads CASARDSYGYTF. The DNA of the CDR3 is TGTGCCAGCGCACGGGATAGCTATGGCTACACCTTC.

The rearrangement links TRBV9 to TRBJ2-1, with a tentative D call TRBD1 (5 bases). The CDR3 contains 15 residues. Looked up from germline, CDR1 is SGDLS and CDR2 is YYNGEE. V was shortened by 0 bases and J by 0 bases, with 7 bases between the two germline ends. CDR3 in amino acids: CASSVEGDSYNEQFF. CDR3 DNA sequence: TGTGCCAGCAGCGTAGAAGGGGACTCCTACAATGAGCAGTTCTTC. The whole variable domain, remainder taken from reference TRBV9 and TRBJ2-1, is DSGVTQTPKHLITATGQRVTLRCSPRSGDLSVYWYQQSLDQGLQFLIQYYNGEERAKGNILERFSAQQFPDLHSELNLSSLELGDSALYFCASSVEGDSYNEQFFGPGTRLTVL.

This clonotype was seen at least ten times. The CDR3 DNA is TGTGCCAGCAGTCCCCAAAAAGAGACCCAGTACTTC. This sequence encodes CASSPQKETQYF. The rearrangement joins TRBV7-2 to TRBJ2-5; D is unclear. V was trimmed by 6 bases and J by 3 bases, leaving 8 bases between them. Germline assignment: CDR1 SGHTA and CDR2 FQGNSA. This CDR3 comprises 12 residues. The whole variable domain, remainder taken from reference TRBV7-2 and TRBJ2-5, is GAGVSQSPSNKVTEKGKDVELRCDPISGHTALYWYRQSLGQGLEFLIYFQGNSAPDKSGLPSDRFSAERTGGSVSTLTIQRTQQEDSAVYLCASSPQKETQYFGPGTRLLVL.

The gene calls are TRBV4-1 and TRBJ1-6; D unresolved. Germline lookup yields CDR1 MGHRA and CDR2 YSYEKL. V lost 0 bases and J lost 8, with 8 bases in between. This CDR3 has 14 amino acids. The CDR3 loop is CASSQDLIYSPLHF. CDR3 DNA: TGCGCCAGCAGCCAAGATCTGATTTATTCACCCCTCCACTTT.

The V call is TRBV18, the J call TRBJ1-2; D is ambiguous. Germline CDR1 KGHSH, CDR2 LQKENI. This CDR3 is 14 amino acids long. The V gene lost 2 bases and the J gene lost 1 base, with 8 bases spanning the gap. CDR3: CASSPRNRNYGYTF. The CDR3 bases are TGTGCCAGCTCACCAAGAAACCGTAACTATGGCTACACCTTC.

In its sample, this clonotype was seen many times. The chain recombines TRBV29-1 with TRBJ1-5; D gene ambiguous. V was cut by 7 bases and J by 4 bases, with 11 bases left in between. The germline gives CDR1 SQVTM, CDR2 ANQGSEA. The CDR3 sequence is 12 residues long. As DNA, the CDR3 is TGCAGCGCCCAGGACCCTAATCAGCCCCAGCATTTT. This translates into CSAQDPNQPQHF.

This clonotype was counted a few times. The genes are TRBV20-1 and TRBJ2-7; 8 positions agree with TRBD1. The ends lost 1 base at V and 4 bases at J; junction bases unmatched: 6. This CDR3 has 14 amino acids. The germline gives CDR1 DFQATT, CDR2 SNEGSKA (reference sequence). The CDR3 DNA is TGCAGTGCTAGAGCTATGGGACAGGAATACGAGCAGTACTTC. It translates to CSARAMGQEYEQYF.

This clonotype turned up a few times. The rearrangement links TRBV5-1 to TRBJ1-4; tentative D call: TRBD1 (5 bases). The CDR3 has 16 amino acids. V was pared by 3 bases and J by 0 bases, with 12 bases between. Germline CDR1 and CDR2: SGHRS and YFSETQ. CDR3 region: CASSSGDYATNEKLFF. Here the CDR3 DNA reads TGCGCCAGCAGCTCCGGGGACTACGCAACTAATGAAAAACTGTTTTTT.

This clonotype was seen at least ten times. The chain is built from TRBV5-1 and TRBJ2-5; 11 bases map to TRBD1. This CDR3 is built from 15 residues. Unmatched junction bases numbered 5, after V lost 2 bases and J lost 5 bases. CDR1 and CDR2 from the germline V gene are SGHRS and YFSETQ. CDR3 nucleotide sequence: TGCGCCAGCAGCTTAGGACAGGGGGCGGTGGAGACCCAGTACTTC. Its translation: CASSLGQGAVETQYF.

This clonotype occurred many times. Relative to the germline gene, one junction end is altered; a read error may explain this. CDR3 sequence reads: CASSLEGYGYTF. The CDR3 bases are TGTGCCAGCAGTTTGGAAGGCTATGGCTACACCTTC. The chain couples TRBV5-4 to TRBJ1-2; no reliable D call. The CDR3 length is 12 residues. The V gene's germline CDR1 is SGHNT and CDR2 YYREEE (reference sequence). Complete variable domain (other parts from reference TRBV5-4 and TRBJ1-2): ETGVTQSPTHLIKTRGQQVTLRCSSQSGHNTVSWYQQALGQGPQFIFQYYREEENGRGNFPPRFSGLQFPNYSSELNVNALELDDSALYLCASSLEGYGYTFGSGTRLTVV.

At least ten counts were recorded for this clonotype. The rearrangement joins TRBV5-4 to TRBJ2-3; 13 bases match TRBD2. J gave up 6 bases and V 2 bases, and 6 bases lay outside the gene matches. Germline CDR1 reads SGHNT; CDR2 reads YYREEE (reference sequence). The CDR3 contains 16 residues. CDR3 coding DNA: TGTGCCAGCAGCTTTACTAGCGGGGGGGCCGGGGATACGCAGTATTTT. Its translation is CASSFTSGGAGDTQYF.

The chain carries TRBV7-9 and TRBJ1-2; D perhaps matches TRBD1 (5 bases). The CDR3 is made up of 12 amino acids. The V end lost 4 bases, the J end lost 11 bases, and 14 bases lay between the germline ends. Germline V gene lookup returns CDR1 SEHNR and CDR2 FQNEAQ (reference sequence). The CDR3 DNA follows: TGTGCCAGCAGCTCCCTCAGGGTAGTGTACACCTTC. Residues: CASSSLRVVYTF.

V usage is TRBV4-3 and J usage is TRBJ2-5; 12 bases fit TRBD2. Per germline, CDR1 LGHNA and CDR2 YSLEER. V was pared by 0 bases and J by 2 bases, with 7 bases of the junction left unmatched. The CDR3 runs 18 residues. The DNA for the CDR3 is TGCGCCAGCAGCCAAGATCTAGCGGGGGGGCCGGGGCAAGAGACCCAGTACTTC. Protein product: CASSQDLAGGPGQETQYF.

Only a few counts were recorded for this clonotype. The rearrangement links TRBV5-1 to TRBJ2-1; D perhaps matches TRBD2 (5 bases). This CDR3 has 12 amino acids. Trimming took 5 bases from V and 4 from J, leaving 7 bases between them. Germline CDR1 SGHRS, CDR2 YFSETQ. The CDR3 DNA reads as TGCGCCAGCAGGGAGGAATACAATGAGCAGTTCTTC. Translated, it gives CASREEYNEQFF.

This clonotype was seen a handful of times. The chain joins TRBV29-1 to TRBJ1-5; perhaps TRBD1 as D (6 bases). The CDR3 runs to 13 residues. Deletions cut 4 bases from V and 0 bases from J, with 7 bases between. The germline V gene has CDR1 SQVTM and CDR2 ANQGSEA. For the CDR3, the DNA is TGCAGCGTTGCCAGGGGTAGCAATCAGCCCCAGCATTTT. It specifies CSVARGSNQPQHF.

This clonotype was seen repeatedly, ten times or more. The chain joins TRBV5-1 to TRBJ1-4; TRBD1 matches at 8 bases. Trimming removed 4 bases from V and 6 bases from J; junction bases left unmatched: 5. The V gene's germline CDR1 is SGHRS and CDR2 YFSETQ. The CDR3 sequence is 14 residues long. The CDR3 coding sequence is TGCGCCAGCAGCAAACAGGGGGGGGATGAAAAACTGTTTTTT. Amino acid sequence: CASSKQGGDEKLFF.

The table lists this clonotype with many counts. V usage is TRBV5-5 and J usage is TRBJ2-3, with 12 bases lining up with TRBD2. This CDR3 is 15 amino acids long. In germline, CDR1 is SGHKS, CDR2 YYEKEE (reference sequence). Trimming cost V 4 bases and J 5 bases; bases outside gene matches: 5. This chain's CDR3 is CASSTLAGGQDTQYF. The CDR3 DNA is TGTGCCAGCAGCACCCTAGCGGGGGGGCAAGATACGCAGTATTTT.

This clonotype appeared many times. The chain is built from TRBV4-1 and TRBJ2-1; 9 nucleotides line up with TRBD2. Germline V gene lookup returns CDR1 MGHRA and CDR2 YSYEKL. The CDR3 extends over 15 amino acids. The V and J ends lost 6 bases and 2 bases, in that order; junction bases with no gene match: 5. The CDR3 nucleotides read TGCGCCAGCAGACGCGCGGGGGGGACCTACAATGAGCAGTTCTTC. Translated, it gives CASRRAGGTYNEQFF.

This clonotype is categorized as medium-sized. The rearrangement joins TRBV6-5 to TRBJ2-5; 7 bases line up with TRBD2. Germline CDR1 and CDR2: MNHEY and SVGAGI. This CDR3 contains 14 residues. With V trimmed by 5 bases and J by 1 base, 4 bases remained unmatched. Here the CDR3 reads CASSQSSGQETQYF. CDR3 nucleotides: TGTGCCAGCAGTCAGTCTAGCGGCCAAGAGACCCAGTACTTC.

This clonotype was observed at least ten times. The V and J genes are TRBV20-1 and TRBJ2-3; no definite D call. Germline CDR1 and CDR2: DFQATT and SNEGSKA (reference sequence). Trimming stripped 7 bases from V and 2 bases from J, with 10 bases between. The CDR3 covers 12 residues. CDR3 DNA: TGCAGTGGCTCGGATATCACAGATACGCAGTATTTT. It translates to CSGSDITDTQYF.

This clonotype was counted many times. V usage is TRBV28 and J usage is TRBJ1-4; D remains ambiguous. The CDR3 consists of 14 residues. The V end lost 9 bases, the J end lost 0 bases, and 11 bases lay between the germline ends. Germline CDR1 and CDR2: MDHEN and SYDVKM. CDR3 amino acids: CASRPGSTNEKLFF. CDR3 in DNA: TGTGCCAGTAGACCGGGCTCAACTAATGAAAAACTGTTTTTT.

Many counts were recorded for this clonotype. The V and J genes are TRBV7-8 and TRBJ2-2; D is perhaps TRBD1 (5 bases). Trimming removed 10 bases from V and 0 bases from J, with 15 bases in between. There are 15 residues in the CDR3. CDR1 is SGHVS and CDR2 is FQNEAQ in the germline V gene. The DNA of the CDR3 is TGTGCCACGTCAATGGGGCAGCCGAACACCGGGGAGCTGTTTTTT. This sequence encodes CATSMGQPNTGELFF.

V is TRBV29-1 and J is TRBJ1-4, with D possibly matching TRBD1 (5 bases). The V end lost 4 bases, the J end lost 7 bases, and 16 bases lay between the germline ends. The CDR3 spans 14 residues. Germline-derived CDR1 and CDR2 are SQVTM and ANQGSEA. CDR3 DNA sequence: TGCAGCGTTGGATCTGCAGGGATGGGTGAAAAACTGTTTTTT. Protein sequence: CSVGSAGMGEKLFF.